This T cell receptor beta chain was identified during a study of naive and memory T cell subsets. This CDR3 is built from 12 residues. With 4 bases removed from V and 10 bases from J, the gap between germline ends came to 11 bases. The germline V gene has CDR1 MDHEN and CDR2 SYDVKM. An equimolar mix of two oligonucleotides served as the beta constant-region primer for TRBC1 and TRBC2. Ligated cDNA was amplified by four rounds of PCR with nested alpha and beta constant-region primers and SP2. Each CDR3 protein gets one entry after TCRdb re-called the UMI-ligation and nested PCR reads with MiXCR. The sample shows tens of thousands of distinct CDR3 sequences, about 8.2% of them seen only once.

The sequenced material came from naive CD8+ T cells from blood. The rearrangement links TRBV28 to TRBJ2-1; the D is unclear. This TCR was sampled from a human donor in good health. CDR3 amino acids: CASSWDVREQFF. In DNA, the CDR3 is TGTGCCAGCAGTTGGGATGTTCGGGAGCAGTTCTTC.